One and the same sample provided the 25 T cell receptor beta chains below, sequenced in a study of early T cells in non-severe SARS-CoV-2 infection. TCRdb re-called the 5' RACE reads through MiXCR, storing one row per CDR3 protein. This sample has 50,000 to 60,000 distinct CDR3 sequences, with roughly 9% found just once. Sequenced material: whole blood, taken at baseline. These receptors came from an adult who was a healthcare worker with PCR-confirmed SARS-CoV-2 infection or an uninfected control (not recorded which).

This clonotype came up a few times. This chain connects TRBV12-5 to TRBJ1-1, with 7 bases identical to TRBD1. This CDR3 has 15 residues. J gave up 6 bases and V 6 bases, and 13 bases lay outside the gene matches. Germline CDR1 and CDR2: LGHNT and FRNRAP. The chain's CDR3 is CASGMIDRDTAEAFF. The CDR3 region has the DNA TGTGCTAGTGGGATGATCGACAGGGATACGGCTGAAGCTTTCTTT.

The CDR3 DNA reads TGTGCCAGCAGCCCTACAGGGGTTCCCTACAATGAGCAGTTCTTC. The encoded protein is CASSPTGVPYNEQFF. The chain joins TRBV3-1 to TRBJ2-1; 7 bases are a match to TRBD1. Germline CDR1 and CDR2: LGHDT and YNNKEL (reference sequence). The CDR3 has 15 amino acids. Trimming took 4 bases from V and 2 from J; bases not matched to a gene: 5.

This clonotype appeared a few times. This chain uses TRBV18 with TRBJ1-2; no definite D call. The germline V and J ends were trimmed by 2 bases and 3 bases, with 7 bases remaining between them. CDR3 length: 13 amino acids. The germline V gene encodes CDR1 KGHSH and CDR2 LQKENI. The CDR3 region has the DNA TGTGCCAGCTCACCAGCAGGCGACTATGGCTACACCTTC. Protein: CASSPAGDYGYTF. The whole variable domain, filled in from reference TRBV18 and TRBJ1-2, reads NAGVMQNPRHLVRRRGQEARLRCSPMKGHSHVYWYRQLPEEGLKFMVYLQKENIIDESGMPKERFSAEFPKEGPSILRIQQVVRGDSAAYFCASSPAGDYGYTFGSGTRLTVV.

This clonotype has a handful of counts. The chain employs TRBV27 and TRBJ2-7, with D possibly TRBD2 on 6 matching bases. V was shortened by 5 bases and J by 7 bases, with 24 bases between the two germline ends. The CDR3 loop spans 16 amino acids. CDR1 MNHEY and CDR2 SMNVEV come from the germline V gene (reference sequence). CDR3 residues: CASSPPPLRGLREQYF. CDR3 bases: TGTGCCAGCAGTCCACCCCCCCTCCGGGGGTTGAGGGAGCAGTACTTC.

This clonotype was counted at least ten times. The DNA for the CDR3 is TGCGCCAGCAGCCAAGAGAAACTAGCCCCCTACAATGAGCAGTTCTTC. It codes for CASSQEKLAPYNEQFF. The genes are TRBV4-1 and TRBJ2-1; D perhaps matches TRBD2 (6 bases). The CDR3 length is 16 residues. Trimming removed 0 bases at V and 2 bases at J, with 11 bases between. Germline CDR1 reads MGHRA; CDR2 reads YSYEKL.

This rearrangement joins TRBV5-1 to TRBJ2-7, with 15 bases that match TRBD2. Germline CDR1 reads SGHRS; CDR2 reads YFSETQ. V shed 1 base and J 3 bases; nucleotides not matched to a gene: 5. CDR3 size: 17 residues. The CDR3 here is CASSLTPGLAGGYEQYF. CDR3 nucleotide sequence: TGCGCCAGCAGCTTGACTCCGGGACTAGCGGGAGGCTACGAGCAGTACTTC.

The table lists this clonotype with many counts. V is TRBV7-9 and J is TRBJ1-4; a weak D match, TRBD1 (5 bases). The germline V and J ends were trimmed by 5 bases and 8 bases, with 15 bases remaining between them. The CDR3 is 14 amino acids. Germline CDR1 reads SEHNR; CDR2 reads FQNEAQ (reference sequence). CDR3 residues: CASSPFGAEEKLFF. DNA for the CDR3: TGTGCCAGCAGCCCATTCGGGGCAGAGGAAAAACTGTTTTTT.

This clonotype has a handful of counts. The gene calls are TRBV6-2 or TRBV6-3 and TRBJ2-7, with TRBD2 identical over 10 bases. The length of the CDR3 is 13 residues. Losses at the gene ends were 8 bases for V and 2 bases for J; bases not matched to a gene: 3. The germline V gene encodes CDR1 MNHEY and CDR2 SVGEGT. The CDR3 reads CASQAGGPYEQYF. CDR3 nucleotides: TGTGCCAGCCAAGCGGGAGGGCCCTACGAGCAGTACTTC.

There are many counts of this clonotype. The rearrangement links TRBV6-1 to TRBJ2-7; a weak D match, TRBD2 (5 bases). This CDR3 has 14 residues. Trimming cost V 0 bases and J 3 bases, with 9 bases left between them. Germline CDR1 and CDR2: MNHNS and SASEGT. Here the CDR3 reads CASSEAGNLYEQYF. CDR3 nucleotide sequence: TGTGCCAGCAGTGAAGCCGGGAACCTCTACGAGCAGTACTTC.

V and J are TRBV24-1 and TRBJ2-3, with 8 nucleotides matching TRBD2. The germline V gene has CDR1 KGHDR and CDR2 SFDVKD. V lost 0 bases and J lost 1; bases outside the gene matches: 8. This CDR3 comprises 18 residues. The DNA of the CDR3 is TGTGCCACCAGTGATTTGCAGCGGGGGCGAAAAGGCACAGATACGCAGTATTTT. Amino acids: CATSDLQRGRKGTDTQYF.

This clonotype was seen many times. This chain links TRBV4-1 with TRBJ1-5; 8 nucleotides agree with TRBD1. CDR3 size: 20 residues. Germline trimming cut 0 bases from V and 0 bases from J; bases unmatched to any gene: 13. Germline CDR1 and CDR2: MGHRA and YSYEKL. CDR3 coding DNA: TGCGCCAGCAGCCAAGATTTGGGACAGGCGCTCATAAATAGCAATCAGCCCCAGCATTTT. Amino acids: CASSQDLGQALINSNQPQHF.

There are many counts of this clonotype. CDR3 bases: TGTGCCAGCAGTTACGCCGGGGATCTATACGAGCAGTACTTC. The encoded protein is CASSYAGDLYEQYF. The rearrangement links TRBV27 to TRBJ2-7; TRBD2 is a possible D gene (5 bases). The CDR3 extends over 14 amino acids. The germline V and J ends were trimmed by 4 bases and 4 bases, with 14 bases remaining between them. Germline values: CDR1 MNHEY, CDR2 SMNVEV (reference sequence).

This clonotype was detected many times. This chain joins TRBV7-9 and TRBJ2-1; a weak D match, TRBD2 (5 bases). The CDR3 contains 12 residues. V was pared by 3 bases and J by 7 bases, with 7 bases between. Germline lookup yields CDR1 SEHNR and CDR2 FQNEAQ (reference sequence). CDR3 protein: CASSFRENEQFF. DNA for the CDR3: TGTGCCAGCAGCTTCCGGGAAAATGAGCAGTTCTTC.

This clonotype was seen ten or more times. The genes are TRBV19 and TRBJ1-5; tentative D call: TRBD1 (5 bases). Trimming took off 2 bases at V and 6 bases at J, with 14 bases between the two ends. This CDR3 is 15 amino acids long. Per germline, CDR1 LNHDA and CDR2 SQIVND (reference sequence). CDR3 DNA sequence: TGTGCCAGTAGTATAAATCAGGGTTTCAGTCAGCCCCAGCATTTT. Translated, it gives CASSINQGFSQPQHF.

The V and J genes are TRBV7-9 and TRBJ2-7; perhaps TRBD2 as D (7 bases). The germline CDR1 and CDR2 sequences are SEHNR and FQNEAQ (reference sequence). V was cut by 5 bases and J by 5 bases, with 19 bases left in between. The CDR3 is made up of 15 amino acids. The DNA for the CDR3 is TGTGCCAGCAGCCCCTCTTGGGGGGGCAACGACGAGCAGTACTTC. Translation gives CASSPSWGGNDEQYF.

This clonotype was observed a few times. This chain joins TRBV6-6 and TRBJ2-7; 9 bases agree with TRBD2. The CDR3 is made up of 12 amino acids. Trimming at V came to 6 bases and at J to 9 bases, leaving 6 bases not matched to a gene. Germline CDR1 and CDR2: MNHNY and SVGAGI (reference sequence). The CDR3, as DNA: TGTGCCAGCAGCGCGGGACTAGCTGGGCAGTACTTC. As protein: CASSAGLAGQYF.

This clonotype was seen a handful of times. The chain joins TRBV20-1 to TRBJ1-4; D unresolved. This CDR3 has 13 residues. Trimming shortened V by 6 bases and J by 0 bases, and 8 bases separated the two germline ends. CDR1 and CDR2 (germline): DFQATT, SNEGSKA (reference sequence). The CDR3 loop is CSAQEATNEKLFF. For the CDR3, the DNA is TGCAGTGCCCAGGAGGCAACTAATGAAAAACTGTTTTTT.

This clonotype was counted only a few times. The chain is built from TRBV24-1 and TRBJ1-2, with D unresolved. V lost 7 bases, J lost 7 bases, and 15 bases lay in between. Germline values: CDR1 KGHDR, CDR2 SFDVKD. The CDR3 totals 13 residues. CDR3 in amino acids: CATSNGFLGGYTF. The CDR3 coding sequence is TGTGCCACCAGCAACGGTTTTCTGGGTGGCTACACCTTC.

The sample holds many counts of this clonotype. The CDR3 bases are TGCGCCAGCAGCTCCGGGACTAGCGGAGTCGATGAGCAGTTCTTC. Amino acids: CASSSGTSGVDEQFF. V and J are TRBV5-1 and TRBJ2-1; the match to TRBD2 covers 11 bases. Trimming removed 3 bases from V and 8 bases from J; junction bases left unmatched: 7. CDR3 length equals 15 residues. CDR1 is SGHRS and CDR2 is YFSETQ in the germline V gene.

This clonotype showed up many times. This chain joins TRBV19 and TRBJ2-2, with TRBD2 matching over 9 bases. Germline values: CDR1 LNHDA, CDR2 SQIVND (reference sequence). V lost 6 bases and J lost 4; bases outside the gene matches: 9. This CDR3 comprises 16 residues. CDR3 in amino acids: CASSPSGKISTGELFF. As DNA, the CDR3 is TGTGCCAGTAGCCCTAGCGGGAAGATAAGCACCGGGGAGCTGTTTTTT.

This clonotype was detected a few times. The chain is built from TRBV4-1 and TRBJ2-1, with TRBD2 identical over 7 bases. This CDR3 contains 16 residues. Germline assignment: CDR1 MGHRA and CDR2 YSYEKL. The trim removed 0 bases at V and 2 bases at J, leaving 4 bases unmatched. CDR3 loop: CASSQDLSGPYNEQFF. The CDR3 DNA reads as TGCGCCAGCAGCCAAGATCTTAGCGGGCCCTACAATGAGCAGTTCTTC.

This sequence joins TRBV20-1 and TRBJ2-7; weak D call: TRBD1 (6 bases). Trimming pared 5 bases from V and 5 bases from J, leaving 13 bases between. Germline loops: CDR1 DFQATT, CDR2 SNEGSKA (reference sequence). CDR3 length: 12 residues. The chain's CDR3 is CSAWEQGNEQYF. In DNA form, the CDR3 reads TGCAGTGCTTGGGAGCAGGGGAACGAGCAGTACTTC.

Details on this clonotype: A read error may produce the germline difference seen at one junction end. This rearrangement joins TRBV19 to TRBJ2-7; the D gene is possibly TRBD2 (6 bases). The CDR3 extends over 15 amino acids. In germline, CDR1 is LNHDA, CDR2 SQIVND (reference sequence). The CDR3 coding sequence is TGTGCCAATAGTATTTCGGGACTTGATTACTACGAGCAGTACTTC. Amino acids: CANSISGLDYYEQYF.

This clonotype was detected ten times or more. This rearrangement joins TRBV6-1 to TRBJ2-3, with 11 bases identical to TRBD2. CDR3 length: 16 amino acids. Germline-derived CDR1 and CDR2 are MNHNS and SASEGT. The V segment lost 4 bases and the J segment 5 bases; nucleotides outside the gene matches: 8. Written as DNA, the CDR3 is TGTGCCAGCAGTGGTCGGGTAGCGGGGGGGGTAGATACGCAGTATTTT. Encoded protein: CASSGRVAGGVDTQYF.

V usage is TRBV3-1 and J usage is TRBJ2-7, with D unclear. V was clipped by 6 bases and J by 2 bases, with 5 bases between them. The CDR3 loop spans 11 amino acids. Germline V gene data show CDR1 as LGHDT and CDR2 as YNNKEL (reference sequence). The CDR3 DNA reads as TGTGCCAGCAGTAACACCTACGAGCAGTACTTC. Its protein is CASSNTYEQYF.